This T cell receptor beta chain emerged from a study of CD8+ T cells in alopecia areata. Study results and limitations: The study found TCR sharing across patients less clear than in mice, possibly for HLA reasons. Affected lesional scalp, above all in alopecia totalis/universalis, was more clonal than normal scalp.

A word on this clone: Its antigen is as yet unknown.

CDR1 MDHEN and CDR2 SYDVKM come from the germline V gene. This CDR3 has 12 residues. The germline V and J ends were trimmed by 11 bases and 2 bases, with 10 bases remaining between them. Following RNA extraction, reverse transcription yielded cDNA that acted as the sequencing template. The table came from immunoSEQ multiplex PCR; TCRdb's copy has only in-frame clones and leaves some out. Of roughly 150,000 clones in the sample, around 55% were seen once. The rearrangement links TRBV28 to TRBJ1-5; D unclear. This TCR came from a human donor in good health. The specimen sequenced was CD4+ T cells sorted from blood. The CDR3 DNA is TGTGCCCACAGTAGGGGCAATCAGCCCCAGCATTTT. It translates to CAHSRGNQPQHF.